This TCR beta chain comes out of a study of blood T cells in healthy people across ages. Overall study context: About one barcoded beta molecule per two T cells came from capture by template switching.

A sample-barcoded 5' primer and a J-beta primer mix were used in a second PCR of roughly 7 to 11 cycles. Each CDR3 protein gets one entry after TCRdb re-called the 5' RACE reads with MiXCR. Of about a million distinct CDR3 sequences in the sample, about 53% were seen once. V lost 5 bases and J lost 5; bases outside the gene matches: 8. The CDR3 is made up of 13 amino acids. Germline V gene sequence: CDR1 DFQATT, CDR2 SNEGSKA (reference sequence). Sequencing used blood. This receptor was identified in a woman aged 55-69 years in good health. The J gene is TRBJ2-5, the V gene TRBV20-1, with TRBD1 identical over 7 bases. This CDR3 reads CSAQDRLGETQYF. CDR3 in DNA: TGCAGTGCTCAGGACAGGTTGGGGGAGACCCAGTACTTC.